Following are 4 T cell receptor beta chains from one sample sequenced in a study of shared clonotypes between healthy human individuals. Measured with immunoSEQ multiplex PCR; TCRdb has only the in-frame clones, and not every one. The top ten hold approximately 0.38% of the sample, which has over a million clones, approximately 98.5% seen once. Material for sequencing was naive CD4+ T cells sorted from blood. Sample subset: CD45RA+ positively selected. These receptors all stem from a man aged 30 to 45 in good health.

The genes are TRBV10-3 and TRBJ1-2; D remains ambiguous. CDR3 length equals 15 residues. The V gene's germline CDR1 is ENHRY and CDR2 SYGVKD. With 4 bases removed from V and 7 bases from J, the gap between germline ends came to 19 bases. The CDR3 here is CAISARTSRLSGYTF. In DNA form, the CDR3 reads TGTGCCATCAGTGCGAGAACATCCCGTTTGTCTGGCTACACCTTC.

This chain links TRBV5-6 with TRBJ1-1, with D possibly TRBD1 on 6 matching bases. Germline V gives CDR1 SGHDT, CDR2 YYEEEE. The CDR3 is made up of 15 amino acids. The V end lost 1 base, the J end lost 2 bases, and 12 bases lay between the germline ends. The CDR3 reads CASSLPGVLNTEAFF. The CDR3 bases are TGTGCCAGCAGCTTGCCAGGGGTATTAAACACTGAAGCTTTCTTT.

As for this clone: The same CDR3 is also encoded by other DNA sequences in this sample. The rearrangement joins TRBV7-9 to TRBJ2-5, with D hard to call. The CDR3 consists of 14 residues. Germline lookup yields CDR1 SEHNR and CDR2 FQNEAQ (reference sequence). The V end was cut by 3 bases, the J end by 1 base, with 9 bases between. CDR3 residues: CASSFGTPQETQYF. The CDR3 bases are TGTGCCAGCAGCTTCGGTACTCCCCAAGAGACCCAGTACTTC.

This chain links TRBV7-9 with TRBJ2-7; D gene unclear. CDR3 length equals 13 residues. V lost 1 base, J lost 6 bases, and 10 bases lay in between. Germline CDR1 reads SEHNR; CDR2 reads FQNEAQ (reference sequence). CDR3 DNA sequence: TGTGCCAGCAGCTTAGAATTGGCTACCGAGCAGTACTTC. It specifies CASSLELATEQYF.